These 25 T cell receptor beta chains originate from one sample sequenced in a study of blood T cell repertoires in COVID-19. Measured with immunoSEQ multiplex PCR; TCRdb has only the in-frame clones, and not every one. The table lists 100,000 to 150,000 clones, more than 85% of them singletons. The material sequenced was peripheral blood. The receptors originated from a man aged 50 to 60 with active or convalescent COVID-19.

The chain carries TRBV11-2 and TRBJ1-4, with a weak D call TRBD1 (5 bases). This CDR3 is built from 15 residues. Per the germline V gene, CDR1 is SGHAT and CDR2 is FQNNGV. Trimming left V 5 bases short and J 8 bases short, with 18 bases between. The CDR3 region is CASSRGRERGEKLFF. The DNA of the CDR3 is TGTGCCAGCAGCAGGGGACGGGAGCGTGGGGAAAAACTGTTTTTT.

This clone was detected only once. The V and J genes are TRBV5-1 and TRBJ2-5, with a weak D call TRBD2 (5 bases). The CDR3 sequence is 14 residues long. V was clipped by 0 bases and J by 2 bases, with 8 bases between them. The germline V gene encodes CDR1 SGHRS and CDR2 YFSETQ. CDR3 nucleotide sequence: TGCGCCAGCAGCTTGGTTCGGGGACAAGAGACCCAGTACTTC. This gives the protein CASSLVRGQETQYF.

V and J are TRBV4-1 and TRBJ2-2; 10 nucleotides line up with TRBD2. With V trimmed by 0 bases and J by 6 bases, 4 bases remained unmatched. This CDR3 comprises 16 residues. Germline CDR1 reads MGHRA; CDR2 reads YSYEKL. CDR3 DNA sequence: TGCGCCAGCAGCCAAGAACGGCTAGCGGGAGCCGGGGAGCTGTTTTTT. Its protein is CASSQERLAGAGELFF.

The sample holds one count of this clone. This sequence joins TRBV29-1 and TRBJ2-6, with 7 bases aligning to TRBD2. Looked up from germline, CDR1 is SQVTM and CDR2 is ANQGSEA. This CDR3 has 14 amino acids. In DNA form, the CDR3 reads TGCGCGGGAGTAAATACCTCTGGGGCCAACGTCCTGACTTTC. It encodes CAGVNTSGANVLTF.

The chain recombines TRBV7-2 with TRBJ2-5, with 7 bases that match TRBD2. The CDR3 extends over 14 amino acids. Germline V gene sequence: CDR1 SGHTA, CDR2 FQGNSA. J lost 2 bases, V lost 6 bases, and 6 bases had no gene match. CDR3 in amino acids: CASSYRGGQETQYF. The CDR3 DNA follows: TGTGCCAGCAGTTACCGCGGGGGTCAAGAGACCCAGTACTTC. Full variable domain (remainder filled in from reference TRBV7-2 and TRBJ2-5): GAGVSQSPSNKVTEKGKDVELRCDPISGHTALYWYRQSLGQGLEFLIYFQGNSAPDKSGLPSDRFSAERTGGSVSTLTIQRTQQEDSAVYLCASSYRGGQETQYFGPGTRLLVL.

This chain joins TRBV14 and TRBJ2-1, with TRBD1 as a possible D gene (6 bases). The V end lost 8 bases, the J end lost 8 bases, and 31 bases lay between the germline ends. This CDR3 contains 18 residues. Germline CDR1 is SGHDN and CDR2 is FVKESK. The DNA for the CDR3 is TGTGCCAGCGGTCCCGGGGTGCTCCTTGGGGCAAAGGGGGATGAGCAGTTCTTC. This translates into CASGPGVLLGAKGDEQFF.

The genes are TRBV27 and TRBJ1-1; D gene unclear. The germline V gene encodes CDR1 MNHEY and CDR2 SMNVEV (reference sequence). V lost 0 bases and J lost 1, with 6 bases in between. This CDR3 has 14 residues. For the CDR3, the DNA is TGTGCCAGCAGTTTATCGACTGCGAACACTGAAGCTTTCTTT. This gives the protein CASSLSTANTEAFF.

CDR3 DNA sequence: TGTGCCAGCTCACTAAGACTAGCGGGAGCACTTGAGGCCGAGCAGTACTTC. Encoded protein: CASSLRLAGALEAEQYF. The V gene is TRBV18, the J gene TRBJ2-7; 12 nucleotides align to TRBD2. The CDR3 has 17 residues. The ends lost 4 bases at V and 6 bases at J; junction bases unmatched: 13. Per the germline V gene, CDR1 is KGHSH and CDR2 is LQKENI.

CDR3 bases: TGTGCCAGCAGCTCGGGGGGCAGAGTACCTTCACCCCTCCACTTT. Translating gives CASSSGGRVPSPLHF. The chain links TRBV7-8 to TRBJ1-6, with D maybe TRBD1 (6 bases). V was cut by 4 bases and J by 9 bases, with 16 bases left in between. This CDR3 contains 15 residues. CDR1 SGHVS and CDR2 FQNEAQ come from the germline V gene. The full variable domain, its missing parts supplied by reference TRBV7-8 and TRBJ1-6, is GAGVSQSPRYKVAKRGQDVALRCDPISGHVSLFWYQQALGQGPEFLTYFQNEAQLDKSGLPSDRFFAERPEGSVSTLKIQRTQQEDSAVYLCASSSGGRVPSPLHFGNGTRLTVT.

The chain joins TRBV24-1 to TRBJ2-3; 10 bases match TRBD1. The CDR3 consists of 14 residues. The junction had 5 bases not matched to a gene; V was cut back by 10 bases and J by 2 bases. Germline assignment: CDR1 KGHDR and CDR2 SFDVKD. The CDR3 region is CATAGQGNTDTQYF. CDR3 nucleotide sequence: TGTGCCACAGCGGGACAGGGGAACACAGATACGCAGTATTTT.

The rearrangement links TRBV2 to TRBJ2-3; 7 nucleotides line up with TRBD1. V shed 3 bases and J 2 bases; nucleotides not matched to a gene: 23. Germline V gene data show CDR1 as SNHLY and CDR2 as FYNNEI. This CDR3 spans 21 amino acids. The CDR3 DNA sequence: TGTGCCAGCAGTGAGTCAGGGGACAGTTCTGGGGGCCGGCCAGTCACAGATACGCAGTATTTT. Protein sequence: CASSESGDSSGGRPVTDTQYF.

V gene TRBV5-8 combines with J gene TRBJ1-5, with 9 bases lining up with TRBD1. Germline trimming cut 4 bases from V and 6 bases from J; bases unmatched to any gene: 8. Germline V lookup: CDR1 SGHTS, CDR2 YDEGEE. The CDR3 extends over 15 amino acids. The CDR3 region is CASSREGQGSQPQHF. CDR3 bases: TGTGCCAGCAGCAGAGAGGGACAGGGAAGTCAGCCCCAGCATTTT.

This clone has just one count. The rearrangement uses TRBV29-1 and TRBJ1-1; a possible D gene is TRBD1 (5 bases). V lost 7 bases, J lost 4 bases, and 13 bases lay in between. This CDR3 comprises 12 residues. Germline-derived CDR1 and CDR2 are SQVTM and ANQGSEA. In DNA form, the CDR3 reads TGCAGCGCCCGACTGGGGGGCACTGAAGCTTTCTTT. Amino acid sequence: CSARLGGTEAFF.

This clone has only one observation. The V call is TRBV25-1, the J call TRBJ1-1; D not resolved. Germline CDR1 reads MGHDK; CDR2 reads SYGVNS. This CDR3 contains 15 residues. The ends were cut back, 1 base at V and 6 bases at J, with 15 bases in the middle. The CDR3 coding sequence is TGTGCCAGCAGTGAATCAGATCCGACCAGGCCTGAAGCTTTCTTT. Its protein is CASSESDPTRPEAFF.

This clone is a singleton in its sample. The J gene is TRBJ2-5, the V gene TRBV10-2; the D gene is possibly TRBD1 (5 bases). The CDR3 has 12 residues. Germline CDR1 is WSHSY and CDR2 is SAAADI. V lost 4 bases and J 2 bases, leaving 5 bases between the germline ends. The CDR3 region is CASSGQQETQYF. In DNA, the CDR3 is TGCGCCAGCAGTGGACAGCAAGAGACCCAGTACTTC.

The chain uses TRBV5-5 and TRBJ1-1; tentative D call: TRBD1 (5 bases). The CDR3 extends over 15 amino acids. CDR1 is SGHKS and CDR2 is YYEKEE in the germline V gene (reference sequence). The ends were cut back, 1 base at V and 5 bases at J, with 15 bases in the middle. The chain's CDR3 is CASSLTGLRGTEAFF. The CDR3, as DNA: TGTGCCAGCAGCTTGACAGGCCTACGGGGGACTGAAGCTTTCTTT.

The chain employs TRBV7-2 and TRBJ1-5, with a possible D match to TRBD1 (6 bases). The CDR3 has 14 amino acids. The V and J ends lost 5 bases and 6 bases respectively, with 14 bases between them. Per germline, CDR1 SGHTA and CDR2 FQGNSA. CDR3 loop: CASSQTGMSQPQHF. CDR3 coding DNA: TGTGCCAGCAGCCAAACAGGGATGAGTCAGCCCCAGCATTTT.

This chain connects TRBV5-1 to TRBJ2-1; 8 bases map to TRBD2. This CDR3 comprises 15 residues. CDR1 SGHRS and CDR2 YFSETQ come from the germline V gene. Trimming at V came to 4 bases and at J to 6 bases, leaving 9 bases not matched to a gene. The chain's CDR3 is CASSLTSGLFNEQFF. DNA of the CDR3: TGCGCCAGCAGCCTAACTAGCGGACTCTTCAATGAGCAGTTCTTC.

The V call is TRBV5-1, the J call TRBJ2-7; D not certain. Germline CDR1 and CDR2: SGHRS and YFSETQ. This CDR3 is 14 amino acids long. The V and J ends lost 6 bases and 9 bases respectively, with 22 bases between them. The chain's CDR3 is CASKNETFRVRQYF. CDR3 coding DNA: TGCGCCAGCAAGAATGAGACTTTCCGAGTACGGCAGTACTTC.

The genes are TRBV7-2 and TRBJ1-3, with D maybe TRBD1 (6 bases). Germline V CDR1 and CDR2: SGHTA, FQGNSA. The ends were cut back, 1 base at V and 4 bases at J, with 14 bases in the middle. The CDR3 sequence is 16 residues long. The CDR3 DNA is TGTGCCAGCAGCTTAGTTGCCCGGACAGCAGGAAACACCATATATTTT. The encoded protein is CASSLVARTAGNTIYF.

The chain is built from TRBV19 and TRBJ2-1; 10 nucleotides match TRBD1. The CDR3 sequence is 14 residues long. With V trimmed by 5 bases and J by 8 bases, 6 bases remained unmatched. The germline CDR1 and CDR2 sequences are LNHDA and SQIVND (reference sequence). The DNA of the CDR3 is TGTGCCAGTAGTCCCCTGACAGGGGGCCATGAGCAGTTCTTC. This gives the protein CASSPLTGGHEQFF.

V usage is TRBV24-1 and J usage is TRBJ2-5; 9 bases map to TRBD2. Germline trimming cut 7 bases from V and 5 bases from J; bases unmatched to any gene: 7. Germline values: CDR1 KGHDR, CDR2 SFDVKD. The CDR3 runs 14 residues. CDR3 sequence: CATRAGGPRETQYF. CDR3 DNA sequence: TGTGCCACCAGGGCGGGAGGGCCTAGGGAGACCCAGTACTTC.

The chain links TRBV10-3 to TRBJ2-1; 12 nucleotides line up with TRBD2. Per germline, CDR1 ENHRY and CDR2 SYGVKD. This CDR3 is 16 amino acids long. The V and J ends lost 5 bases and 6 bases, in that order; junction bases with no gene match: 8. CDR3 sequence: CAISTPGLAGRNEQFF. The CDR3 coding sequence is TGTGCCATCAGTACCCCGGGACTAGCGGGCCGCAATGAGCAGTTCTTC.

The genes are TRBV5-4 and TRBJ2-3; D not certain. CDR3 length: 12 residues. Trimming cost V 4 bases and J 4 bases, with 7 bases left between them. The V gene's germline CDR1 is SGHNT and CDR2 YYREEE (reference sequence). CDR3 DNA: TGTGCCAGCAGCGCGTCGGCAGATACGCAGTATTTT. Translating it yields CASSASADTQYF.

This clone was seen a single time. The chain carries TRBV6-5 and TRBJ1-5, with TRBD1 identical over 7 bases. Per germline, CDR1 MNHEY and CDR2 SVGAGI. The junction had 1 base not matched to a gene; V was cut back by 2 bases and J by 0 bases. The CDR3 covers 15 residues. CDR3 sequence reads: CASSYTGDSNQPQHF. CDR3 bases: TGTGCCAGCAGTTACACAGGGGATAGCAATCAGCCCCAGCATTTT.